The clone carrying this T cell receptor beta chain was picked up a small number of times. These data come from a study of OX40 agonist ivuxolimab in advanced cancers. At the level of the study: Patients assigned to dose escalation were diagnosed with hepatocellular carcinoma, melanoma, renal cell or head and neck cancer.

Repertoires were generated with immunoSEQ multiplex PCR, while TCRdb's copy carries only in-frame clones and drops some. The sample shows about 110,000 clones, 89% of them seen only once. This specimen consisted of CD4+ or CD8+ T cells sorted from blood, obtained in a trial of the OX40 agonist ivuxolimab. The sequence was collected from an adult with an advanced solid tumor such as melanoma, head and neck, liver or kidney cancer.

As DNA, the CDR3 is TGTGCCAGCTCACCACAGACAGGGCAGGAGACCCAGTACTTC. Encoded protein: CASSPQTGQETQYF. V and J are TRBV18 and TRBJ2-5; 7 nucleotides match TRBD1. Germline-derived CDR1 and CDR2 are KGHSH and LQKENI. V was pared by 1 base and J by 5 bases, with 4 bases of the junction left unmatched. The CDR3 loop spans 14 amino acids. The full variable domain, in which reference TRBV18 and TRBJ2-5 provide the parts outside the CDR3, is NAGVMQNPRHLVRRRGQEARLRCSPMKGHSHVYWYRQLPEEGLKFMVYLQKENIIDESGMPKERFSAEFPKEGPSILRIQQVVRGDSAAYFCASSPQTGQETQYFGPGTRLLVL.